Below, 25 T cell receptor beta chains from the same sample are listed, as sequenced in a study of T cell changes during pregnancy in multiple sclerosis. Sequencing used immunoSEQ multiplex PCR; TCRdb keeps in-frame clones, though not all of them. Of about 59,000 clones listed, over 85% are singletons. The sequenced sample was CD8+ T cells from peripheral blood mononuclear cells, obtained in the third trimester of pregnancy. Every receptor here comes from a female donor with multiple sclerosis, enrolled in a pregnancy study.

The V and J genes are TRBV7-6 and TRBJ2-5; D might be TRBD2 (6 bases). Germline CDR1 is SGHVS and CDR2 is FNYEAQ. V was clipped by 5 bases and J by 1 base, with 17 bases between them. This CDR3 region has 16 residues. Written as DNA, the CDR3 is TGTGCCAGCAGCAAGGCTCCCGGGGGACTCCAAGAGACCCAGTACTTC. As protein: CASSKAPGGLQETQYF.

The V call is TRBV4-1, the J call TRBJ2-2, with D perhaps matching TRBD2 (5 bases). Germline V CDR1 and CDR2: MGHRA, YSYEKL. Between the trimmed V and J ends, which lost 0 bases and 7 bases, there was a span of 12 bases. This CDR3 comprises 15 residues. In DNA, the CDR3 is TGCGCCAGCAGCCAAGATCGACTTGAGGGCGGGGAGCTGTTTTTT. Its translation: CASSQDRLEGGELFF.

The chain couples TRBV11-2 to TRBJ1-4; D is undetermined. This CDR3 is built from 14 residues. In germline, CDR1 is SGHAT, CDR2 FQNNGV. Trimming removed 3 bases at V and 0 bases at J, with 5 bases between. DNA for the CDR3: TGTGCCAGCAGCTTGGCTGCAACTAATGAAAAACTGTTTTTT. Amino acids: CASSLAATNEKLFF.

The genes are TRBV6-5 and TRBJ1-1; 8 bases are shared with TRBD1. The CDR3 runs to 13 residues. V dropped 8 bases and J dropped 3; count of bases not matched to a gene: 5. CDR1 and CDR2 from the germline V gene are MNHEY and SVGAGI. The CDR3, as DNA: TGTGCCAGCGGACAGGGTGGTGACACTGAAGCTTTCTTT. Translating gives CASGQGGDTEAFF.

The chain carries TRBV13 and TRBJ2-5; TRBD1 matches at 8 bases. V was pared by 5 bases and J by 5 bases, with 13 bases of the junction left unmatched. Germline V gene lookup returns CDR1 PRHDT and CDR2 FYEKMQ (reference sequence). The length of the CDR3 is 16 residues. The CDR3 protein is CASSPNPGQGRETQYF. Written as DNA, the CDR3 is TGTGCCAGCAGCCCCAACCCAGGACAGGGTAGGGAGACCCAGTACTTC.

The V call is TRBV9, the J call TRBJ1-3; D perhaps matches TRBD1 (5 bases). The CDR3 contains 12 residues. V was shortened by 1 base and J by 11 bases, with 10 bases between the two germline ends. Germline V lookup: CDR1 SGDLS, CDR2 YYNGEE. The CDR3 nucleotides are TGTGCCAGCAGCGTAAGTGGGACTGCCATATATTTT. This gives the protein CASSVSGTAIYF.

The chain couples TRBV11-3 to TRBJ2-1; possible D gene TRBD2, 6 bases. This CDR3 spans 16 amino acids. V was cut by 0 bases and J by 4 bases, with 13 bases left in between. Germline lookup yields CDR1 SGHNT and CDR2 YENEEA. Here the CDR3 reads CASSLDSSAGYNEQFF. In DNA form, the CDR3 reads TGTGCCAGCAGCTTAGATTCTTCGGCGGGGTACAATGAGCAGTTCTTC.

The chain is built from TRBV29-1 and TRBJ1-1, with D unresolved. The CDR3 has 11 residues. Germline V CDR1 and CDR2: SQVTM, ANQGSEA. V shed 6 bases and J shed 0 bases, with 5 bases lying between them. In nucleotides, the CDR3 is TGCAGCGTCCCCATGAACACTGAAGCTTTCTTT. Translation gives CSVPMNTEAFF.

The rearrangement links TRBV30 to TRBJ1-1; TRBD1 matches 8 bases. The CDR3 runs 14 residues. CDR1 GTSNPN and CDR2 SVGIG come from the germline V gene (reference sequence). V shed 5 bases, J shed 5 bases, and the junction held 10 bases outside the gene matches. The CDR3 DNA follows: TGTGCCTGGGGGGCAGGGACAGGTGATACTGAAGCTTTCTTT. Translating it yields CAWGAGTGDTEAFF.

The rearrangement links TRBV7-8 to TRBJ2-5, with 7 nucleotides matching TRBD2. The germline CDR1 and CDR2 sequences are SGHVS and FQNEAQ. The CDR3 has 16 residues. V was pared by 2 bases and J by 5 bases, with 11 bases of the junction left unmatched. Written as DNA, the CDR3 is TGTGCCAGCAGCTTAAATTTGGTGGGAGGGCCGGAGACCCAGTACTTC. Amino acid sequence: CASSLNLVGGPETQYF.

V is TRBV5-1 and J is TRBJ2-2; D is unresolved. CDR3 size: 15 residues. Germline-derived CDR1 and CDR2 are SGHRS and YFSETQ. Trimming stripped 0 bases from V and 4 bases from J, with 10 bases between. CDR3 sequence (DNA): TGCGCCAGCAGCTTGGGGGCCTCCACCACCGGGGAGCTGTTTTTT. This codes for CASSLGASTTGELFF.

The chain carries TRBV11-2 and TRBJ2-7; 9 nucleotides match TRBD2. V lost 6 bases and J lost 3; bases outside the gene matches: 12. The CDR3 consists of 16 residues. CDR1 SGHAT and CDR2 FQNNGV come from the germline V gene. The CDR3: CASSWGGLAGYYEQYF. The CDR3 region has the DNA TGTGCCAGCAGTTGGGGGGGGCTAGCGGGATACTACGAGCAGTACTTC.

The rearrangement uses TRBV5-6 and TRBJ2-3, with D possibly TRBD2 on 6 matching bases. Trimming shortened V by 4 bases and J by 0 bases, and 15 bases separated the two germline ends. CDR1 and CDR2 from the germline V gene are SGHDT and YYEEEE. The CDR3 extends over 16 amino acids. The CDR3 nucleotides read TGTGCCAGCAGCCTCACCGCGAGCGGGAGCACAGATACGCAGTATTTT. Its protein product is CASSLTASGSTDTQYF. The entire variable domain, with the rest obtained from reference TRBV5-6 and TRBJ2-3, is as follows: DAGVTQSPTHLIKTRGQQVTLRCSPKSGHDTVSWYQQALGQGPQFIFQYYEEEERQRGNFPDRFSGHQFPNYSSELNVNALLLGDSALYLCASSLTASGSTDTQYFGPGTRLTVL.

This clone is a singleton in its sample. One junction end disagrees with the germline gene, perhaps due to a read error. The chain joins TRBV7-9 to TRBJ2-7, with 7 bases matching TRBD1. Germline CDR1 is SEHNR and CDR2 is FQNEAQ (reference sequence). This CDR3 spans 15 amino acids. The CDR3 DNA is TGTGCCAGCAGCTCTACAACAGGGGCCCCTTACGGGCAGTACTTC. Translated: CASSSTTGAPYGQYF.

The chain combines TRBV6-5 with TRBJ2-5; maybe TRBD2 (6 bases). The CDR3 totals 15 residues. Germline V lookup: CDR1 MNHEY, CDR2 SVGAGI. V was clipped by 5 bases and J by 2 bases, with 15 bases between them. CDR3 nucleotide sequence: TGTGCCAGCAGTCCTGGGGGGATGGGGCAAGAGACCCAGTACTTC. Protein sequence: CASSPGGMGQETQYF.

This clone was seen once. The chain couples TRBV6-6 to TRBJ2-1, with D uncertain. CDR1 and CDR2 (germline): MNHNY, SVGAGI (reference sequence). The CDR3 has 11 amino acids. Trimming shortened V by 5 bases and J by 6 bases, and 5 bases separated the two germline ends. CDR3 protein: CASSTGNEQFF. In nucleotides, the CDR3 is TGTGCCAGCAGTACCGGCAATGAGCAGTTCTTC.

The rearrangement joins TRBV5-4 to TRBJ1-3; possibly TRBD1 for D (5 bases). This CDR3 spans 13 amino acids. CDR1 and CDR2 from the germline V gene are SGHNT and YYREEE (reference sequence). With 4 bases removed from V and 2 bases from J, the gap between germline ends came to 7 bases. Here the CDR3 DNA reads TGTGCCAGCAGCATCAGGGCTGGAAACACCATATATTTT. It specifies CASSIRAGNTIYF. Using reference TRBV5-4 and TRBJ1-3 for the parts outside the CDR3, the full variable domain is ETGVTQSPTHLIKTRGQQVTLRCSSQSGHNTVSWYQQALGQGPQFIFQYYREEENGRGNFPPRFSGLQFPNYSSELNVNALELDDSALYLCASSIRAGNTIYFGEGSWLTVV.

V is TRBV5-8 and J is TRBJ1-1, with 7 bases matching TRBD1. V shed 4 bases and J 1 base; nucleotides not matched to a gene: 4. Germline V gives CDR1 SGHTS, CDR2 YDEGEE. The CDR3 runs to 14 residues. The CDR3 coding sequence is TGTGCCAGCAGCCTTAGGGGGCAGAACACTGAAGCTTTCTTT. It specifies CASSLRGQNTEAFF.

There are a few counts of this clone. The rearrangement links TRBV27 to TRBJ2-7; D may be TRBD2 (5 bases). Germline CDR1 is MNHEY and CDR2 is SMNVEV (reference sequence). This CDR3 region has 11 residues. V lost 4 bases, J lost 6 bases, and 7 bases lay in between. Here the CDR3 DNA reads TGTGCCAGCAGTTCCGGGGTCGAGCAGTACTTC. This sequence encodes CASSSGVEQYF.

The CDR3 region is CASSQVPGKAFF. The DNA of the CDR3 is TGTGCCAGCAGCCAAGTTCCGGGGAAAGCTTTCTTT. This chain joins TRBV14 and TRBJ1-1; D is unclear. CDR1 is SGHDN, CDR2 FVKESK, per germline. The length of the CDR3 is 12 residues. Trimming took off 1 base at V and 9 bases at J, with 9 bases between the two ends.

V gene TRBV29-1 combines with J gene TRBJ1-1, with D possibly being TRBD1 (5 bases). Per germline, CDR1 SQVTM and CDR2 ANQGSEA. The length of the CDR3 is 12 residues. Trimming removed 4 bases from V and 1 base from J, with 7 bases in between. The chain's CDR3 is CSVVGGNTEAFF. As DNA, the CDR3 is TGCAGCGTTGTCGGGGGGAACACTGAAGCTTTCTTT.

This clone was found once. The gene calls are TRBV4-2 and TRBJ2-3; 9 bases are a match to TRBD1. V gave up 7 bases and J gave up 6 bases; unmatched junction bases: 14. This CDR3 is built from 16 residues. Germline CDR1 LGHNA, CDR2 YNFKEQ. CDR3 region: CASTKHYGTGSDTQYF. The DNA of the CDR3 is TGTGCCAGCACCAAGCATTACGGGACAGGGTCGGATACGCAGTATTTT.

The J gene is TRBJ2-7, the V gene TRBV2; TRBD2 matches at 8 bases. V lost 6 bases, J lost 5 bases, and 6 bases stayed unmatched. This CDR3 is built from 13 residues. Germline V gene sequence: CDR1 SNHLY, CDR2 FYNNEI. The CDR3 DNA reads TGTGCCAGCAGGAGTAGCGGGATGAACGAGCAGTACTTC. It translates to CASRSSGMNEQYF. Variable domain in full (rest from reference TRBV2 and TRBJ2-7): EPEVTQTPSHQVTQMGQEVILRCVPISNHLYFYWYRQILGQKVEFLVSFYNNEISEKSEIFDDQFSVERPDGSNFTLKIRSTKLEDSAMYFCASRSSGMNEQYFGPGTRLTVT.

The chain links TRBV7-2 to TRBJ2-7; 8 bases align to TRBD2. The trim removed 2 bases at V and 5 bases at J, leaving 11 bases unmatched. The length of the CDR3 is 16 residues. Germline lookup yields CDR1 SGHTA and CDR2 FQGNSA. The CDR3 region has the DNA TGTGCCAGCAGCTTATCCCTCCTAGCGGGTATCCACGAGCAGTACTTC. It translates to CASSLSLLAGIHEQYF.

The CDR3 here is CSVPTGEGTQYF. As DNA, the CDR3 is TGCAGCGTCCCGACAGGGGAAGGGACCCAGTACTTC. This chain uses TRBV29-1 with TRBJ2-5; TRBD1 aligns across 8 bases. J was trimmed by 7 bases and V by 6 bases; bases with no gene match: 7. The CDR3 length is 12 residues. CDR1 is SQVTM, CDR2 ANQGSEA, per germline.